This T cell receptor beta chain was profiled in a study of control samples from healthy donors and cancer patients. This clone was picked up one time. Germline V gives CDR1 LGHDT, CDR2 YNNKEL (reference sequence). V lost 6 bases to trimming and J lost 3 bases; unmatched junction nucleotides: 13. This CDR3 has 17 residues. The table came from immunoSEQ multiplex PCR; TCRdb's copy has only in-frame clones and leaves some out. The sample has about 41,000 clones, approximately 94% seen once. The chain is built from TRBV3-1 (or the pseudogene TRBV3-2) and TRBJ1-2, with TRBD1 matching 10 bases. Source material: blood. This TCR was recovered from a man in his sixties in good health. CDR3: CASSKKHGGTGDYGYTF. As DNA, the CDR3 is TGTGCCAGCAGTAAGAAGCATGGGGGGACAGGGGACTATGGCTACACCTTC.